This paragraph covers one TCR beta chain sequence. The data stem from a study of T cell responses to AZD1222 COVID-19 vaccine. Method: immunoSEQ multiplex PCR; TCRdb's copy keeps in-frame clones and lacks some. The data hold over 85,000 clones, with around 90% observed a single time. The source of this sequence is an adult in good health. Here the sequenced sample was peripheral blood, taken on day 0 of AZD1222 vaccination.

CDR3 nucleotides: TGTGCCAGCGGGAGGGGGAACACAGATACGCAGTATTTT. Translating it yields CASGRGNTDTQYF. The chain employs TRBV6-5 and TRBJ2-3; maybe TRBD2 (7 bases). Germline V gene lookup returns CDR1 MNHEY and CDR2 SVGAGI. V lost 8 bases and J lost 2, with 11 bases in between. The CDR3 is 13 residues long.